Listed below are T cell receptor beta chains from one sample, sequenced in a study of shared clonotypes between healthy human individuals. Sequenced by immunoSEQ multiplex PCR; TCRdb stores in-frame clones only, minus some. Of 500,000 or so clones in the sample, about 96% are singletons; the top ten hold around 0.067%. Material for sequencing was naive CD4+ T cells sorted from blood. These receptor sequences come from a woman aged 25-40 years in good health. The CDR3 runs from the conserved cysteine through the conserved F or W. Fields, in order: D gene, J gene, clone size, V gene, CDR3 DNA, CDR3 protein. The D gene is left open where the match is weak. Size is omitted from some rows. Given values are once, few, many or a class for expanded clones.

TRBD2,TRBJ2-5,once,TRBV5-1,TGCGCCAGCAGCTTGACTAGCGGGAGTGAGACCCAGTACTTC,CASSLTSGSETQYF
NA,TRBJ1-2,once,TRBV14,TGTGCCAGCAGCCGGGGGATAGGTGCTCGAGGCTACACCTTC,CASSRGIGARGYTF
NA,TRBJ1-5,NA,TRBV6-5,TGTGCCAGCAGCCGCGGGGGTCAGCCCCAGCATTTT,CASSRGGQPQHF
NA,TRBJ1-5,NA,TRBV2,TGTGCCAGCAGTATTGGGACACTTAATCAGCCCCAGCATTTT,CASSIGTLNQPQHF
TRBD1,TRBJ2-7,NA,TRBV7-9,TGTGCCAGCAGCACCGTCCAGGGGGCGAAGGAGCAGTACTTC,CASSTVQGAKEQYF
NA,TRBJ1-1,once,TRBV27,TGTGCCAGCAGTCCAGGGGACACGAACACTGAAGCTTTCTTT,CASSPGDTNTEAFF
NA,TRBJ2-5,NA,TRBV5-1,TGCGCCAGCAGCTTGGTTTCCTCCCCCCAAGAGACCCAGTACTTC,CASSLVSSPQETQYF
TRBD1,TRBJ2-3,NA,TRBV9,TGTGCCAGCAGCGTTAGAAGGGGGCCAGATACGCAGTATTTT,CASSVRRGPDTQYF
NA,TRBJ2-7,NA,TRBV11-2,TGTGCCAGCAGCCCAGACCAGGGTAGGAACTACGAGCAGTACTTC,CASSPDQGRNYEQYF
NA,TRBJ1-1,NA,TRBV4-1,TGCGCCAGCAGCCGATACCGGGCCTCCGAGAACACTGAAGCTTTCTTT,CASSRYRASENTEAFF
TRBD2,TRBJ2-5,NA,TRBV4-2,TGTGCCAGCAGCCAAGGTCTAGCGGGAGGCCACTCTCGGGAGACCCAGTACTTC,CASSQGLAGGHSRETQYF
NA,TRBJ1-4,NA,TRBV30,TGTGCCTGGAGTCGGAGGGGGAAGGGGACTAATGAAAAACTGTTTTTT,CAWSRRGKGTNEKLFF
TRBD1,TRBJ2-2,NA,TRBV11-1,TGTGCCAGCAGCTTAGTAGTCACAGGGGTAACCGGGGAGCTGTTTTTT,CASSLVVTGVTGELFF
NA,TRBJ2-1,NA,TRBV6-5,TGTGCCAGCAGTTACGGCGGGGCAGGCGCCAAGTTCTTC,CASSYGGAGAKFF
NA,TRBJ2-3,NA,TRBV7-9,TGTGCCAGCAGCTTTTGGGACGAAAGCACAGATACGCAGTATTTT,CASSFWDESTDTQYF
TRBD1,TRBJ2-7,NA,TRBV5-1,TGCGCCAGCAGCGGCGGACAGGGGTTCGACGAGCAGTACTTC,CASSGGQGFDEQYF